This T cell receptor (beta chain) was recovered during a study of cytomegalovirus exposure and HLA in healthy donors. The study, taken as a whole, reports: Rare TCR sequences dominated, though some public TCRs recurred in many donors. The tendency of first-cohort TCR clusters to co-occur in the 100 to 150 validation repertoires emerged from a later analysis. As confirmed in vitro, a few CMV-associated chains were specific for CMV antigens.

The approximately 120-subject validation cohort, separate from the approximately 640-subject first cohort, included the donors. This table comes from immunoSEQ multiplex PCR, and its TCRdb copy is limited to in-frame clones, with some not included. This sample has under 150,000 clones; around nine tenths occur once, and the top ten carry approximately 8.7%. V shed 0 bases, J shed 5 bases, and the junction held 11 bases outside the gene matches. CDR1 is LGHNA and CDR2 is YNFKEQ in the germline V gene. The CDR3 covers 19 residues. Note on this clone: Its antigen is still unknown.

The sample consisted of PBMCs. The genes are TRBV4-2 and TRBJ2-3, with TRBD2 matching over 13 bases. The receptor comes from a man aged 18 to 30 in good health and CMV-seropositive. CDR3 sequence: CASSQDGTSGTQMGDTQYF. In DNA, the CDR3 is TGTGCCAGCAGCCAAGACGGGACTAGCGGGACCCAGATGGGAGATACGCAGTATTTT.